This is a list of T cell receptor beta chains from one sample in a study of CD8 T cells in Susac syndrome. TCRdb processed the immunoSEQ multiplex PCR reads anew with MiXCR; each CDR3 protein has one entry. The sample records under 200,000 distinct CDR3 sequences, 90% to 95% being singletons. Input material: CD4+ T cells from PBMCs. The source of these receptors is a human donor in good health. Both conserved end residues are part of each CDR3. The D gene is left open where the match is weak. Rows may omit the clone size; those that give it use once, few, many or a size class.

NA | TRBJ1-2 | TRBV20-1 | TRBD1 | CSARGTGASGYTF | TGCAGTGCTAGAGGGACAGGGGCCTCTGGCTACACCTTC
NA | TRBJ1-1 | TRBV4-2 | NA | CASSQVAASLNTEAFF | TGTGCCAGCAGCCAAGTGGCGGCCAGTTTGAACACTGAAGCTTTCTTT
once | TRBJ1-1 | TRBV29-1 | NA | CSARGRTRGGTEAFF | TGCAGCGCCCGAGGGCGGACCAGGGGAGGCACTGAAGCTTTCTTT
NA | TRBJ1-2 | TRBV6-2/TRBV6-3 | NA | CASAPTLEGYGYTF | TGTGCCAGCGCCCCCACTCTGGAGGGGTATGGCTACACCTTC
once | TRBJ2-3 | TRBV6-2/TRBV6-3 | TRBD2 | CASSPGGLDTQYF | TGTGCCAGCAGTCCGGGGGGATTGGATACGCAGTATTTT
NA | TRBJ2-7 | TRBV4-3 | TRBD1 | CASSRVPPGTGTYEQYF | TGCGCCAGCAGCCGAGTGCCCCCCGGGACAGGGACCTACGAGCAGTACTTC
NA | TRBJ1-5 | TRBV20-1 | NA | CSARSAGAGNQPQHF | TGCAGTGCTAGATCGGCGGGGGCGGGCAATCAGCCCCAGCATTTT
NA | TRBJ1-5 | TRBV24-1 | NA | CATSDGNQPQHF | TGTGCCACCAGTGATGGCAATCAGCCCCAGCATTTT
NA | TRBJ1-1 | TRBV12-3/TRBV12-4 | TRBD1 | CASSLAGTGFKAFF | TGTGCCAGCAGTTTAGCCGGGACAGGGTTTAAGGCTTTCTTT
NA | TRBJ1-5 | TRBV30 | TRBD1 | CAWSGGQRRNQPQHF | TGTGCCTGGAGTGGGGGACAGAGGCGGAATCAGCCCCAGCATTTT
once | TRBJ2-2 | TRBV29-1 | NA | CSVLEQGNTGELFF | TGCAGCGTTTTGGAGCAGGGTAACACCGGGGAGCTGTTTTTT
NA | TRBJ1-6 | TRBV29-1 | NA | CSAYVGNNSPLHF | TGCAGCGCTTACGTAGGAAATAATTCACCCCTCCACTTT
NA | TRBJ2-5 | TRBV5-1 | NA | CASSLASEETQYF | TGCGCCAGCAGCTTGGCTAGTGAGGAGACCCAGTACTTC
NA | TRBJ1-5 | TRBV19 | NA | CPSWDSGGGNQPQHF | TGTCCCAGTTGGGATTCGGGTGGAGGCAATCAGCCCCAGCATTTT
NA | TRBJ1-1 | TRBV2 | NA | CASRGLAPTEAFF | TGTGCCAGCAGAGGACTGGCCCCCACTGAAGCTTTCTTT
NA | TRBJ1-2 | TRBV2 | TRBD1 | CASKAGQNYGYTF | TGTGCCAGCAAGGCGGGACAGAACTATGGCTACACCTTC
NA | TRBJ2-4 | TRBV4-3 | NA | CASSQQGFGDIQYF | TGCGCCAGCAGCCAACAGGGTTTCGGAGACATTCAGTACTTC
NA | TRBJ2-5 | TRBV7-9 | NA | CASGKRTDQETQYF | TGTGCCAGCGGTAAGAGGACAGACCAAGAGACCCAGTACTTC
NA | TRBJ2-4 | TRBV23-1 | TRBD2 | CASSQPFRGVNIQYF | TGCGCCAGCAGTCAACCGTTCCGGGGGGTCAACATTCAGTACTTC
NA | TRBJ2-4 | TRBV5-1 | NA | CASSGKEQTKNIQYF | TGCGCCAGCAGTGGCAAGGAACAGACCAAAAACATTCAGTACTTC
NA | TRBJ1-2 | TRBV24-1 | NA | CATSALDSPNYGYTF | TGTGCCACCAGTGCACTGGACAGCCCTAACTATGGCTACACCTTC
NA | TRBJ1-2 | TRBV9 | NA | CASSAHGGMNGYTF | TGTGCCAGCAGCGCGCACGGCGGGATGAATGGCTACACCTTC
NA | TRBJ1-3 | TRBV14 | NA | CASSVGRASGNTIYF | TGTGCCAGCAGCGTCGGCAGGGCTTCTGGAAACACCATATATTTT
NA | TRBJ2-3 | TRBV20-1 | NA | CSARTIADTQYF | TGCAGTGCTAGAACTATCGCAGATACGCAGTATTTT
NA | TRBJ2-3 | TRBV29-1 | TRBD1 | CSVEGTGGTDTQYF | TGCAGCGTTGAAGGGACAGGGGGTACAGATACGCAGTATTTT
NA | TRBJ1-4 | TRBV6-6 | NA | CASRKVDARGEKLFF | TGTGCCAGCAGAAAAGTGGACGCCAGGGGTGAAAAACTGTTTTTT
NA | TRBJ2-5 | TRBV29-1 | NA | CSVVGTGETQYF | TGCAGCGTTGTAGGGACCGGAGAGACCCAGTACTTC
NA | TRBJ1-1 | TRBV2 | NA | CASTEGPGLNTEAFF | TGTGCCAGCACCGAGGGGCCAGGATTGAACACTGAAGCTTTCTTT
NA | TRBJ2-3 | TRBV20-1 | TRBD2 | CSARDPSGSDRDTQYF | TGCAGTGCTAGAGATCCCAGCGGGAGTGATCGGGATACGCAGTATTTT
NA | TRBJ2-2 | TRBV24-1 | NA | CATSESGNTGELFF | TGTGCCACCAGTGAGAGTGGGAACACCGGGGAGCTGTTTTTT
NA | TRBJ1-2 | TRBV29-1 | NA | CSVAATANYGYTF | TGCAGCGTTGCTGCCACCGCTAACTATGGCTACACCTTC
NA | TRBJ1-1 | TRBV14 | NA | CASSHPGGTEAFF | TGTGCCAGCAGCCACCCTGGGGGTACTGAAGCTTTCTTT
NA | TRBJ2-1 | TRBV7-2 | NA | CASSPRTYAPNEQFF | TGTGCCAGCAGCCCCCGAACCTACGCCCCCAATGAGCAGTTCTTC
NA | TRBJ2-1 | TRBV20-1 | NA | CSALRSRNEQFF | TGCAGTGCTCTCCGTAGTAGGAATGAGCAGTTCTTC
once | TRBJ2-6 | TRBV7-9 | NA | CASQMENWANVLTF | TGTGCCAGCCAGATGGAGAACTGGGCCAACGTCCTGACTTTC
NA | TRBJ1-2 | TRBV29-1 | NA | CSGIQGQGNYGYTF | TGCAGCGGTATTCAGGGGCAGGGTAACTATGGCTACACCTTC